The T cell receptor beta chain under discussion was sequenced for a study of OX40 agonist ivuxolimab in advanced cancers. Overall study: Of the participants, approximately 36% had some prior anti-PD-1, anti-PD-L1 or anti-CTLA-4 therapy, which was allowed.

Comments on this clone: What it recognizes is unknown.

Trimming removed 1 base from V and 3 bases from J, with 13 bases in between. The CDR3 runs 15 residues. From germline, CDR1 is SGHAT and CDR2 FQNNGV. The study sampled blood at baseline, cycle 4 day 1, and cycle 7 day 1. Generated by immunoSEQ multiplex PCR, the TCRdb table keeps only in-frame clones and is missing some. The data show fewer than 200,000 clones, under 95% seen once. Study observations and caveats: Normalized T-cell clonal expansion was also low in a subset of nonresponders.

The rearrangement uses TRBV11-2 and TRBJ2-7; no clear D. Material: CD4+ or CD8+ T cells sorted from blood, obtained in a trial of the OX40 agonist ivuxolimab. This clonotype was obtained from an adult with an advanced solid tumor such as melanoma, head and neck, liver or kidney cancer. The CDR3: CASSLAGVVLYEQYF. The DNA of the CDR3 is TGTGCCAGCAGCTTAGCTGGGGTAGTGCTCTACGAGCAGTACTTC.